This TCR beta chain was retrieved from a study of blood T cells in healthy people across ages. Study observations and caveats: PBMCs went unsorted, and a conclusive naive versus antigen-experienced comparison was therefore prevented.

The CDR3 length is 16 residues. J was trimmed by 7 bases and V by 5 bases; bases with no gene match: 7. This clonotype has more than one count but fewer than ten. The antigen remains undetermined. Primed by a sample-barcoded 5' primer and a J-beta primer mix, a second PCR proceeded for roughly 6 to 12 cycles. TCRdb reprocessed the 5' RACE reads with MiXCR, giving one entry per CDR3 protein. The sample lists some 1.5 million distinct CDR3 sequences; less than 45% were seen once. The sequence came from a woman aged 18-35 years in good health. This chain connects TRBV12-3 or TRBV12-4 to TRBJ2-1; 14 positions match TRBD2. Sequencing was carried out using blood. CDR3: CASSKGLAGVPNEQFF. The CDR3 DNA sequence: TGTGCCAGCAGTAAGGGACTAGCGGGAGTCCCGAATGAGCAGTTCTTC.